Below are 26 T cell receptor beta chains sequenced from a single sample in a study of response to subunit inactivated influenza vaccine. One entry per CDR3 protein results from TCRdb running MiXCR on the RT-PCR reads. The profile shows about 800,000 distinct CDR3 sequences, 21% of them singletons. Here the sequenced sample was PBMCs from blood, taken approximately 5 days after vaccination. These receptors all come from a man between 50 and 59 years old who received an inactivated influenza vaccine.

CDR3 DNA: TGTGCCATCAGTGAGCCACCCCGACAGGTTTCCTACGAGCAGTACTTC. It yields the protein CAISEPPRQVSYEQYF. The chain couples TRBV10-3 to TRBJ2-7, with a possible D match to TRBD1 (6 bases). CDR1 is ENHRY and CDR2 is SYGVKD in the germline V gene. This CDR3 is 16 amino acids long. Trimming cost V 2 bases and J 1 base, with 15 bases left between them.

Ten or more counts support this clonotype. The chain carries TRBV5-1 and TRBJ2-5; no firm D call. This CDR3 is 13 amino acids long. V lost 0 bases, J lost 0 bases, and 3 bases lay in between. In germline, CDR1 is SGHRS, CDR2 YFSETQ. The CDR3 DNA sequence: TGCGCCAGCAGCTTGGAATACCAAGAGACCCAGTACTTC. Translating gives CASSLEYQETQYF. Drawing the rest from reference TRBV5-1 and TRBJ2-5, the complete variable domain is KAGVTQTPRYLIKTRGQQVTLSCSPISGHRSVSWYQQTPGQGLQFLFEYFSETQRNKGNFPGRFSGRQFSNSRSEMNVSTLELGDSALYLCASSLEYQETQYFGPGTRLLVL.

The sample holds a few counts of this clonotype. The chain employs TRBV6-5 and TRBJ2-5; 9 bases agree with TRBD1. Germline V gene lookup returns CDR1 MNHEY and CDR2 SVGAGI. V shed 4 bases, J shed 2 bases, and the junction held 5 bases outside the gene matches. The CDR3 runs to 15 residues. The CDR3 DNA reads TGTGCCAGCAGTTCCGGGACAGGGATTCAAGAGACCCAGTACTTC. Amino acids: CASSSGTGIQETQYF.

The gene calls are TRBV7-8 and TRBJ1-2, with D possibly TRBD1 on 6 matching bases. The ends were cut back, 5 bases at V and 5 bases at J, with 12 bases in the middle. Germline V CDR1 and CDR2: SGHVS, FQNEAQ. CDR3 length equals 13 residues. The CDR3 spells CASSLQGLYGYTF. The CDR3 DNA reads TGTGCCAGCAGCCTACAGGGTCTGTATGGCTACACCTTC. The whole variable domain, remainder taken from reference TRBV7-8 and TRBJ1-2, is GAGVSQSPRYKVAKRGQDVALRCDPISGHVSLFWYQQALGQGPEFLTYFQNEAQLDKSGLPSDRFFAERPEGSVSTLKIQRTQQEDSAVYLCASSLQGLYGYTFGSGTRLTVV.

The chain employs TRBV5-1 and TRBJ1-5; no firm D call. The CDR3 length is 13 residues. Per germline, CDR1 SGHRS and CDR2 YFSETQ. V gave up 0 bases and J gave up 6 bases, with 7 bases separating them. In DNA, the CDR3 is TGCGCCAGCAGCTTGGATGGGATTCAGCCCCAGCATTTT. Protein: CASSLDGIQPQHF. The complete variable domain, with remaining parts taken from reference TRBV5-1 and TRBJ1-5, reads KAGVTQTPRYLIKTRGQQVTLSCSPISGHRSVSWYQQTPGQGLQFLFEYFSETQRNKGNFPGRFSGRQFSNSRSEMNVSTLELGDSALYLCASSLDGIQPQHFGDGTRLSIL.

This clonotype came up a few times. The rearrangement uses TRBV6-1 and TRBJ2-1; a weak D match, TRBD2 (6 bases). The V end was cut by 5 bases, the J end by 8 bases, with 16 bases between. The length of the CDR3 is 14 residues. Per germline, CDR1 MNHNS and CDR2 SASEGT. The CDR3 DNA is TGTGCCAGCAGTAAGGGACTCGTTTTCGATGAGCAGTTCTTC. Its protein product is CASSKGLVFDEQFF.

The genes are TRBV7-9 and TRBJ1-2; the D is unclear. In germline, CDR1 is SEHNR, CDR2 FQNEAQ (reference sequence). The CDR3 extends over 15 amino acids. With 5 bases removed from V and 7 bases from J, the gap between germline ends came to 20 bases. Here the CDR3 reads CASSGFGPPDAGYTF. The CDR3 DNA follows: TGTGCCAGCAGCGGGTTTGGGCCCCCAGATGCTGGCTACACCTTC.

This clonotype was seen ten or more times. The gene calls are TRBV7-2 and TRBJ2-3; 8 bases are shared with TRBD2. Germline loops: CDR1 SGHTA, CDR2 FQGNSA. With V trimmed by 5 bases and J by 2 bases, 12 bases remained unmatched. The CDR3 totals 17 residues. The CDR3 DNA reads TGTGCCAGCAGCGCTATCTTAGCGGGAAAACTCACAGATACGCAGTATTTT. This gives the protein CASSAILAGKLTDTQYF.

V is TRBV20-1 and J is TRBJ2-6, with TRBD2 matching 8 bases. CDR3 size: 16 residues. Germline V gene sequence: CDR1 DFQATT, CDR2 SNEGSKA (reference sequence). V dropped 3 bases and J dropped 0; count of bases not matched to a gene: 4. CDR3 DNA: TGCAGTGCTAGTCTAGCGGGCGGCTCTGGGGCCAACGTCCTGACTTTC. Translating it yields CSASLAGGSGANVLTF.

The chain is built from TRBV7-2 and TRBJ2-1, with D uncertain. The CDR3 length is 17 residues. Germline V CDR1 and CDR2: SGHTA, FQGNSA. The V gene lost 2 bases and the J gene lost 0 bases, with 14 bases spanning the gap. The CDR3 region is CASSLRWASSSYNEQFF. CDR3 sequence (DNA): TGTGCCAGCAGCTTACGATGGGCATCGAGCTCCTACAATGAGCAGTTCTTC.

V is TRBV12-3 or TRBV12-4 and J is TRBJ1-1; D call uncertain. This CDR3 comprises 11 residues. With 1 base removed from V and 11 bases from J, the gap between germline ends came to 8 bases. CDR3 bases: TGTGCCAGCAGTTTAGTTGGGGTCGCTTTCTTT. This codes for CASSLVGVAFF.

This clonotype is a singleton in its sample. The chain combines TRBV5-1 with TRBJ2-3, with 8 nucleotides matching TRBD2. CDR3 size: 16 residues. Germline assignment: CDR1 SGHRS and CDR2 YFSETQ. The junction had 6 bases not matched to a gene; V was cut back by 0 bases and J by 3 bases. The CDR3 DNA reads TGCGCCAGCAGCTTGGAAGGACTAGCTTGGACAGATACGCAGTATTTT. Protein sequence: CASSLEGLAWTDTQYF.

This clonotype was picked up a small number of times. The rearrangement uses TRBV4-1 and TRBJ2-7; either TRBD1 or TRBD2 may supply D (5 bases each). This CDR3 contains 18 residues. Germline CDR1 reads MGHRA; CDR2 reads YSYEKL. V was clipped by 1 base and J by 2 bases, with 21 bases between them. CDR3 loop: CASSQVEGPGPNPYEQYF. In nucleotides, the CDR3 is TGCGCCAGCAGCCAAGTCGAGGGGCCAGGACCCAACCCCTACGAGCAGTACTTC.

J is TRBJ2-5 and V is TRBV7-2; a weak D match, TRBD2 (6 bases). The CDR3 is 16 amino acids. CDR1 and CDR2 from the germline V gene are SGHTA and FQGNSA. V shed 5 bases and J shed 2 bases, with 18 bases lying between them. CDR3 bases: TGTGCCAGCAGCGAAAATAGCCCTGGGGGGCAAGAGACCCAGTACTTC. Its protein product is CASSENSPGGQETQYF. The full variable domain, completed using reference TRBV7-2 and TRBJ2-5, is GAGVSQSPSNKVTEKGKDVELRCDPISGHTALYWYRQSLGQGLEFLIYFQGNSAPDKSGLPSDRFSAERTGGSVSTLTIQRTQQEDSAVYLCASSENSPGGQETQYFGPGTRLLVL.

This chain connects TRBV7-9 to TRBJ2-1; D is possibly TRBD2 (5 bases). Deletions cut 10 bases from V and 7 bases from J, with 23 bases between. The germline CDR1 and CDR2 sequences are SEHNR and FQNEAQ (reference sequence). This CDR3 spans 15 amino acids. CDR3 nucleotide sequence: TGTGCCACCCCACCCGAGGGCGGAAGCCAGAATGAGCAGTTCTTC. The encoded protein is CATPPEGGSQNEQFF.

The rearrangement links TRBV19 to TRBJ1-4; no clear D. CDR1 LNHDA and CDR2 SQIVND come from the germline V gene (reference sequence). CDR3 length: 11 amino acids. V lost 3 bases and J 8 bases, leaving 4 bases between the germline ends. The CDR3 nucleotides are TGTGCCAGTAGTATCCGGGAAAAACTGTTTTTT. Residues: CASSIREKLFF.

Concerning this clonotype itself: A much more abundant neighbour one base away suggests this may be a read error. V and J are TRBV12-3 or TRBV12-4 and TRBJ2-3, with D unclear. CDR3 length: 12 amino acids. This CDR3 reads CASSHHRDTEYF. Here the CDR3 DNA reads TGTGCCAGCAGCCACCATAGAGATACGGAGTATTTT.

V usage is TRBV27 and J usage is TRBJ1-1; weak D call: TRBD1 (6 bases). Germline CDR1 MNHEY, CDR2 SMNVEV (reference sequence). Trimming removed 6 bases from V and 1 base from J, with 12 bases in between. The length of the CDR3 is 14 residues. In DNA, the CDR3 is TGTGCCAGCAGCACACAGGGTCGGAACACTGAAGCTTTCTTT. Protein sequence: CASSTQGRNTEAFF.

This rearrangement joins TRBV6-1 to TRBJ2-7; TRBD2 aligns across 10 bases. V dropped 7 bases and J dropped 5; count of bases not matched to a gene: 8. Germline V gives CDR1 MNHNS, CDR2 SASEGT. This CDR3 region has 14 residues. The CDR3 DNA follows: TGTGCCAGCAAGCGAGCGGGAGGGCCCCACGAGCAGTACTTC. Protein sequence: CASKRAGGPHEQYF.

This clonotype occurred a few times. This rearrangement joins TRBV18 to TRBJ2-2, with 8 bases identical to TRBD2. Germline assignment: CDR1 KGHSH and CDR2 LQKENI. This CDR3 is 16 amino acids long. V shed 4 bases and J 0 bases; nucleotides not matched to a gene: 4. The CDR3, as DNA: TGTGCCAGCTCACTCCAAGCGGGAGCGAACACCGGGGAGCTGTTTTTT. This codes for CASSLQAGANTGELFF.

The sample holds a few counts of this clonotype. The chain carries TRBV25-1 and TRBJ2-7, with 8 bases that match TRBD2. This CDR3 has 14 residues. Trimming cost V 4 bases and J 2 bases; bases outside gene matches: 4. CDR1 and CDR2 (germline): MGHDK, SYGVNS. CDR3 region: CASSAREAPYEQYF. The CDR3 DNA reads as TGTGCCAGCAGTGCGCGGGAGGCACCCTACGAGCAGTACTTC.

The chain links TRBV7-6 to TRBJ2-7; a weak D match, TRBD1 (6 bases). The ends were cut back, 5 bases at V and 3 bases at J, with 17 bases in the middle. CDR1 is SGHVS, CDR2 FNYEAQ, per germline. The CDR3 covers 15 residues. The CDR3 loop reads CASSPSTGVVYEQYF. CDR3 nucleotides: TGTGCCAGCAGCCCCTCGACAGGAGTCGTCTACGAGCAGTACTTC. Full variable domain (rest looked up from reference TRBV7-6 and TRBJ2-7): GAGVSQSPRYKVTKRGQDVALRCDPISGHVSLYWYRQALGQGPEFLTYFNYEAQQDKSGLPNDRFSAERPEGSISTLTIQRTEQRDSAMYRCASSPSTGVVYEQYFGPGTRLTVT.

This clonotype was counted only a few times. The CDR3 region is CASSLGSSRKGQFF. The CDR3 bases are TGTGCCAGCAGCTTAGGTAGCTCACGGAAGGGGCAGTTCTTC. This chain connects TRBV7-2 to TRBJ2-1; the D is unclear. There are 14 residues in the CDR3. CDR1 is SGHTA, CDR2 FQGNSA, per germline. The V end was cut by 1 base, the J end by 12 bases, with 16 bases between.

This chain links TRBV6-1 with TRBJ2-7, with D possibly TRBD1 on 5 matching bases. Trimming took off 7 bases at V and 2 bases at J, with 15 bases between the two ends. Germline CDR1 reads MNHNS; CDR2 reads SASEGT. The CDR3 runs to 14 residues. The CDR3 loop is CASKLIGQAYEQYF. The DNA for the CDR3 is TGTGCCAGCAAACTTATAGGACAAGCCTACGAGCAGTACTTC.

This clonotype came up a few times. The CDR3 nucleotides read TGTGCCAGCAGTTACTCCCCTCCTCGCAGCTACGAGCAGTACTTC. It translates to CASSYSPPRSYEQYF. The chain uses TRBV6-2 or TRBV6-3 and TRBJ2-7; D uncertain. Germline V gene data show CDR1 as MNHEY and CDR2 as SVGEGT. The V end lost 0 bases, the J end lost 3 bases, and 12 bases lay between the germline ends. The CDR3 has 15 residues.

This clonotype has just a few counts. The V call is TRBV5-6, the J call TRBJ2-3, with 7 bases identical to TRBD2. After removal of 3 bases from V and 2 bases from J, the junction contained 6 bases not matched to a gene. CDR3 length equals 15 residues. The germline V gene encodes CDR1 SGHDT and CDR2 YYEEEE. The CDR3 loop is CASSWVAGPTDTQYF. The DNA for the CDR3 is TGTGCCAGCAGCTGGGTAGCGGGCCCCACAGATACGCAGTATTTT. The full variable domain, its missing parts supplied by reference TRBV5-6 and TRBJ2-3, is DAGVTQSPTHLIKTRGQQVTLRCSPKSGHDTVSWYQQALGQGPQFIFQYYEEEERQRGNFPDRFSGHQFPNYSSELNVNALLLGDSALYLCASSWVAGPTDTQYFGPGTRLTVL.